This T cell receptor beta chain was captured by sequencing in a study of response to subunit inactivated influenza vaccine. Findings and caveats of the study: There was a suggestion from the authors that each seasonal influenza vaccination recruits few new T cells.

TCRdb itself ran the RT-PCR reads through MiXCR, one entry per CDR3 protein. The sample lists roughly 500,000 distinct CDR3 sequences; 25% were seen once. The germline V and J ends were trimmed by 3 bases and 1 base, with 14 bases remaining between them. The germline V gene encodes CDR1 KGHDR and CDR2 SFDVKD. This CDR3 has 16 residues. About this clonotype itself: The antigen is undetermined.

Material: CD4+ T cells sorted from PBMCs, obtained roughly 5 days after vaccination. This TCR came from a man aged 45-60 years who received an inactivated influenza vaccine. The chain couples TRBV24-1 to TRBJ2-5, with TRBD1 as a possible D gene (6 bases). The CDR3 DNA reads TGTGCCACCAGTGATCCCGCACAGGGACCCCAAGAGACCCAGTACTTC. As protein: CATSDPAQGPQETQYF.